A single sample gave rise to the 6 T cell receptor beta chains below, sequenced in a study of T cell responses to AZD1222 COVID-19 vaccine. TCRdb's copy holds only in-frame clones and misses some; the assay was immunoSEQ multiplex PCR. Of fewer than 150,000 clones listed, around 84% were seen once; the top ten hold 6.5% to 9.5%. The specimen was peripheral blood, collected on day 0 of AZD1222 vaccination. Every receptor here comes from an adult in good health.

The V and J genes are TRBV27 and TRBJ1-3, with 8 bases fitting TRBD1. The CDR3 covers 14 residues. Germline assignment: CDR1 MNHEY and CDR2 SMNVEV (reference sequence). J was trimmed by 4 bases and V by 6 bases; bases with no gene match: 5. The CDR3: CASRLTGAGNTIYF. The CDR3 nucleotides are TGTGCCAGCAGACTGACAGGGGCAGGAAACACCATATATTTT.

This clone appeared a single time. V usage is TRBV24-1 and J usage is TRBJ1-5; no firm D call. Germline CDR1 KGHDR, CDR2 SFDVKD. CDR3 length: 14 amino acids. The V and J ends lost 9 bases and 1 base respectively, with 12 bases between them. CDR3 region: CATAGVGSNQPQHF. The CDR3 DNA reads as TGTGCCACCGCCGGGGTCGGGAGCAATCAGCCCCAGCATTTT.

The J gene is TRBJ2-5, the V gene TRBV5-1, with D uncertain. The CDR3 has 11 residues. V was trimmed by 3 bases and J by 5 bases, leaving 5 bases between them. The germline V gene encodes CDR1 SGHRS and CDR2 YFSETQ. CDR3 region: CASSSRETQYF. The CDR3, as DNA: TGCGCCAGCAGCTCCCGGGAGACCCAGTACTTC.

The rearrangement joins TRBV6-6 to TRBJ1-1; a weak D match, TRBD1 (5 bases). This CDR3 has 12 residues. From germline, CDR1 is MNHNY and CDR2 SVGAGI (reference sequence). Trimming shortened V by 6 bases and J by 7 bases, and 12 bases separated the two germline ends. This CDR3 reads CASRPQGGEAFF. CDR3 nucleotide sequence: TGTGCCAGCAGACCTCAGGGCGGTGAAGCTTTCTTT.

This chain uses TRBV6-4 with TRBJ1-5; D might be TRBD1 (5 bases). Trimming removed 2 bases from V and 2 bases from J, with 7 bases in between. The germline V gene has CDR1 MRHNA and CDR2 SNTAGT. This CDR3 has 14 amino acids. The CDR3 loop reads CASSDQGGNQPQHF. CDR3 bases: TGTGCCAGCAGTGACCAGGGAGGCAATCAGCCCCAGCATTTT.

This clone has a count of ten or more. The gene calls are TRBV28 and TRBJ2-7, with no clear D. Germline V CDR1 and CDR2: MDHEN, SYDVKM. The CDR3 contains 14 residues. V lost 6 bases and J 7 bases, leaving 19 bases between the germline ends. Here the CDR3 reads CASSRLVWGKEQYF. The CDR3 nucleotides read TGTGCCAGCAGCCGTCTCGTGTGGGGAAAAGAGCAGTACTTC. Together with reference TRBV28 and TRBJ2-7, the CDR3 gives the full variable domain: DVKVTQSSRYLVKRTGEKVFLECVQDMDHENMFWYRQDPGLGLRLIYFSYDVKMKEKGDIPEGYSVSREKKERFSLILESASTNQTSMYLCASSRLVWGKEQYFGPGTRLTVT.